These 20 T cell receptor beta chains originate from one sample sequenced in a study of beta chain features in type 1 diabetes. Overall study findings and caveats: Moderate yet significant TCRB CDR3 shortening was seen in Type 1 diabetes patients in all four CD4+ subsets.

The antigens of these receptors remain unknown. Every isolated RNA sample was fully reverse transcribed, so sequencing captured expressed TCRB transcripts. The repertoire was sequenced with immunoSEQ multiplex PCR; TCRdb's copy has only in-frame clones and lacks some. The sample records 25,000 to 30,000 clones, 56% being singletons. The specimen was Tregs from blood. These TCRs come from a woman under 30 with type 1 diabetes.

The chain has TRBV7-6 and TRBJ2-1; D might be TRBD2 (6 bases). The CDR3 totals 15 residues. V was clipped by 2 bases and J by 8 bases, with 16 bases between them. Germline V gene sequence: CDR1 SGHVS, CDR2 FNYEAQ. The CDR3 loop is CASSLFSGETDEQFF. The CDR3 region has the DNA TGTGCCAGCAGCTTATTTTCGGGAGAAACCGATGAGCAGTTCTTC.

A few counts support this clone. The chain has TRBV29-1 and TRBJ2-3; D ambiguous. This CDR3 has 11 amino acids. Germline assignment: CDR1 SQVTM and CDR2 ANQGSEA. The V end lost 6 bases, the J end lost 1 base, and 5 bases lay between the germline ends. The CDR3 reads CSVTRTDTQYF. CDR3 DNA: TGCAGCGTGACTCGCACAGATACGCAGTATTTT.

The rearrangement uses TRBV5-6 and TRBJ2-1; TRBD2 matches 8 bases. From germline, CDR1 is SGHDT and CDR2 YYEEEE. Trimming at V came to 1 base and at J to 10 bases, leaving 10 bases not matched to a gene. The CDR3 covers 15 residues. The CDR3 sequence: CASSLFSGNGGEQFF. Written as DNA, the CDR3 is TGTGCCAGCAGCTTGTTTAGCGGGAACGGCGGGGAGCAGTTCTTC.

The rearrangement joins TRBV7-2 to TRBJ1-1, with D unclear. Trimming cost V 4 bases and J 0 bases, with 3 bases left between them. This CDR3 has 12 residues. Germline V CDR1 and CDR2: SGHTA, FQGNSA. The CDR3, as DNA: TGTGCCAGCAGCTCCATGAACACTGAAGCTTTCTTT. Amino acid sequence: CASSSMNTEAFF. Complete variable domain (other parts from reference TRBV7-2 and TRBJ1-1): GAGVSQSPSNKVTEKGKDVELRCDPISGHTALYWYRQSLGQGLEFLIYFQGNSAPDKSGLPSDRFSAERTGGSVSTLTIQRTQQEDSAVYLCASSSMNTEAFFGQGTRLTVV.

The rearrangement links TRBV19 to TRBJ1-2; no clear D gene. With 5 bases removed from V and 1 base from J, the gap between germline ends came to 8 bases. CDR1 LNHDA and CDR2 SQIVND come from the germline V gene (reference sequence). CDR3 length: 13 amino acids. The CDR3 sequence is CASSDGVNYGYTF. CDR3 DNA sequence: TGTGCCAGTAGTGACGGGGTTAACTATGGCTACACCTTC.

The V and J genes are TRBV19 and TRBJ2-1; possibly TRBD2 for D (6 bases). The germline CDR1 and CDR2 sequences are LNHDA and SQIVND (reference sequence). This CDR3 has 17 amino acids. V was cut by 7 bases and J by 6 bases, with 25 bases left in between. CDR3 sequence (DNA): TGTGCCAGTACGTTAAACTCAGGCCGGGGGAATGGCAATGAGCAGTTCTTC. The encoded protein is CASTLNSGRGNGNEQFF. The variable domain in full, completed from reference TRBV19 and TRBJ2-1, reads DGGITQSPKYLFRKEGQNVTLSCEQNLNHDAMYWYRQDPGQGLRLIYYSQIVNDFQKGDIAEGYSVSREKKESFPLTVTSAQKNPTAFYLCASTLNSGRGNGNEQFFGPGTRLTVL.

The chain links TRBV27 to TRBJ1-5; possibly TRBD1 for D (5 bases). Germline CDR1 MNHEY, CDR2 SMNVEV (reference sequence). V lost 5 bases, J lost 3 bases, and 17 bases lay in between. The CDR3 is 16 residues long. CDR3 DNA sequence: TGTGCCAGCAGTCCCCGGCAGGGTCGGACCAATCAGCCCCAGCATTTT. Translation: CASSPRQGRTNQPQHF.

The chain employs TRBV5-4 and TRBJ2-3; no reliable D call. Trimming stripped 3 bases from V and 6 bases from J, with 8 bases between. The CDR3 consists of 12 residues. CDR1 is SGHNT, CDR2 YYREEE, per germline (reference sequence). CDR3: CASSSGWDTQYF. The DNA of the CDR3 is TGTGCCAGCAGCTCGGGTTGGGATACGCAGTATTTT.

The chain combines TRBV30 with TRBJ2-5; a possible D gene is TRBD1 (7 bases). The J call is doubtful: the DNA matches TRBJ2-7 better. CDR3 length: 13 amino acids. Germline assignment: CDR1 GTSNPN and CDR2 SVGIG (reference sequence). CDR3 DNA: TGTGCCTCTACCGGAGGGGGCGGCTACGAGCAGTACTTC. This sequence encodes CASTGGGGYEQYF.

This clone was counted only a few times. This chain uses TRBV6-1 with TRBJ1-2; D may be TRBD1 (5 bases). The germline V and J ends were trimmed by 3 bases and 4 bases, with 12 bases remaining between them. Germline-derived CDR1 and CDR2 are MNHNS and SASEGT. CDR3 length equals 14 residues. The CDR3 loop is CASSDVWQGYGYTF. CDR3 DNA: TGTGCCAGCAGTGATGTCTGGCAGGGCTATGGCTACACCTTC.

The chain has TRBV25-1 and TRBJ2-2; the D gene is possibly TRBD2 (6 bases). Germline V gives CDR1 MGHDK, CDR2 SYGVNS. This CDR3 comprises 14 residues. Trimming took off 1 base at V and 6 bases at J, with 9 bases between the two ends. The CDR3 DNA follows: TGTGCCAGCAGTGAATGGGGGAGGTCCGGGGAGCTGTTTTTT. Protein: CASSEWGRSGELFF.

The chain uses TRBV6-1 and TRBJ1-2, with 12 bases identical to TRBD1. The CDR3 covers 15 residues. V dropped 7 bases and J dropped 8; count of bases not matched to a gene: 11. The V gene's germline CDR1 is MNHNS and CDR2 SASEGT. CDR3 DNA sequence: TGTGCCAGCAAAAATAACCGGGACAGGGGGCTCGGCTACACCTTC. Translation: CASKNNRDRGLGYTF.

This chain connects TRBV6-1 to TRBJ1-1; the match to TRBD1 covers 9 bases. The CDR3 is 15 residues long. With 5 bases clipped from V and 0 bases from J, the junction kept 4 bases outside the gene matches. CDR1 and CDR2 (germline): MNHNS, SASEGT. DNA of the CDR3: TGTGCCAGCAGTAGGGACAGGGCATTGAACACTGAAGCTTTCTTT. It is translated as CASSRDRALNTEAFF.

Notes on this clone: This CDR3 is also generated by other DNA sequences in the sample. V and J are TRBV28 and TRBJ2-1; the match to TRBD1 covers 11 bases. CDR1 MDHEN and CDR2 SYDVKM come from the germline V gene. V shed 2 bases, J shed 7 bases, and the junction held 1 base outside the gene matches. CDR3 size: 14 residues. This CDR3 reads CASSLGQGANEQFF. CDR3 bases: TGTGCCAGCAGTTTAGGACAGGGGGCTAATGAGCAGTTCTTC.

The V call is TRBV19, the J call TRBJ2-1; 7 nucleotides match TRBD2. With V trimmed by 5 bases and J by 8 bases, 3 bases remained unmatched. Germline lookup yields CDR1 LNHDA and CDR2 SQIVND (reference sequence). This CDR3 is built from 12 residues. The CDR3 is CASSDRGDEQFF. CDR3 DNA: TGTGCCAGTAGTGACCGGGGGGATGAGCAGTTCTTC.

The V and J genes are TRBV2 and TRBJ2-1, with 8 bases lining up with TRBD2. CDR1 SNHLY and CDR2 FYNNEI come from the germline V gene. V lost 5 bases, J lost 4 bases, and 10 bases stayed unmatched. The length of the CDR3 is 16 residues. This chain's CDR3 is CASSTVGLGIYNEQFF. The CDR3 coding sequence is TGTGCCAGCAGTACCGTGGGACTAGGGATTTACAATGAGCAGTTCTTC.

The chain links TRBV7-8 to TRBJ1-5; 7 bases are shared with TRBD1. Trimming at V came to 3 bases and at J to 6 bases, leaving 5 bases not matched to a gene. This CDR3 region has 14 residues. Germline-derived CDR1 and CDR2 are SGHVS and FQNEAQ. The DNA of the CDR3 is TGTGCCAGCAGCTTCCGGGACAGCGGTCAGCCCCAGCATTTT. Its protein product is CASSFRDSGQPQHF.

The CDR3 DNA follows: TGTGCCAGCAGACACCCTACTAGCGGGAGGGCCTATTACAATGAGCAGTTCTTC. Translation: CASRHPTSGRAYYNEQFF. The V call is TRBV7-9, the J call TRBJ2-1, with TRBD2 matching 13 bases. The trim removed 6 bases at V and 4 bases at J, leaving 12 bases unmatched. The CDR3 spans 18 residues. Germline V gives CDR1 SEHNR, CDR2 FQNEAQ (reference sequence).

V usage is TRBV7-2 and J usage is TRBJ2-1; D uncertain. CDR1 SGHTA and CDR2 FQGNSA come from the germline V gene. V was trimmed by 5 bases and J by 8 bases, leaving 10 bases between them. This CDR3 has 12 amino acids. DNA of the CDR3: TGTGCCAGCAGCCCGACACTGTATGAGCAGTTCTTC. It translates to CASSPTLYEQFF.

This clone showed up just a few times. The CDR3, as DNA: TGTGCCAGCAGCTTAGATCGGGGGAGCACAGATACGCAGTATTTT. Translating gives CASSLDRGSTDTQYF. The V call is TRBV11-2, the J call TRBJ2-3; D may be TRBD2 (6 bases). Deletions cut 0 bases from V and 0 bases from J, with 7 bases between. CDR1 SGHAT and CDR2 FQNNGV come from the germline V gene. The CDR3 has 15 residues. The variable domain in full, completed from reference TRBV11-2 and TRBJ2-3, reads EAGVAQSPRYKIIEKRQSVAFWCNPISGHATLYWYQQILGQGPKLLIQFQNNGVVDDSQLPKDRFSAERLKGVDSTLKIQPAKLEDSAVYLCASSLDRGSTDTQYFGPGTRLTVL.